The T cell receptor (beta chain) described here comes from a study of blood T cell repertoires in COVID-19. Repertoires were generated with immunoSEQ multiplex PCR, while TCRdb's copy carries only in-frame clones and drops some. The sample includes 200,000 to 250,000 clones, about three quarters of them seen just once. This TCR was recovered from a woman in her 70s with acute or convalescent COVID-19. Sequencing used peripheral blood.

CDR3: CASSSYPSGGITDTQYF. As DNA, the CDR3 is TGTGCCAGCAGTTCTTACCCTAGCGGGGGGATCACAGATACGCAGTATTTT. The genes are TRBV6-2 or TRBV6-3 and TRBJ2-3; 11 positions match TRBD2. In germline, CDR1 is MNHEY, CDR2 SVGEGT. The length of the CDR3 is 17 residues. Trimming at V came to 4 bases and at J to 2 bases, leaving 8 bases not matched to a gene.